These 26 T cell receptor beta chains were sequenced from one sample in a study of Graves' ophthalmopathy and Graves' hyperthyroidism. RNA served as the template for amplifying TCR beta CDR3 regions. First-round RT-PCR employed HTBI primers, with a second-round multiplex PCR after it. TCRdb used MiXCR to reprocess the multiplex PCR reads, holding one entry per CDR3 protein. The table lists 150,000 to 200,000 distinct CDR3 sequences, just under 40% of them singletons. Sample: peripheral blood. These receptor sequences come from a man aged 25 to 45 with Graves' ophthalmopathy.

In this sample, this clonotype turned up many times. The chain is built from TRBV29-1 and TRBJ2-7; the D gene could be TRBD1 or TRBD2 (5 bases each). The CDR3 loop spans 12 amino acids. Trimming cost V 6 bases and J 4 bases, with 13 bases left between them. Germline CDR1 and CDR2: SQVTM and ANQGSEA. The CDR3 is CSVEIWGYEQYF. The DNA for the CDR3 is TGCAGCGTCGAGATTTGGGGGTACGAGCAGTACTTC.

This clonotype was observed many times. This sequence joins TRBV6-1 and TRBJ2-2; D is perhaps TRBD2 (6 bases). CDR3 length equals 14 residues. V shed 4 bases and J shed 9 bases, with 15 bases lying between them. From germline, CDR1 is MNHNS and CDR2 SASEGT. This chain's CDR3 is CASSADRAGRELFF. As DNA, the CDR3 is TGTGCCAGCAGTGCCGACCGGGCGGGGCGGGAGCTGTTTTTT.

This clonotype has ten or more counts. J is TRBJ2-7 and V is TRBV15; 9 bases map to TRBD1. The CDR3 loop spans 16 amino acids. Germline CDR1 is LNHNV and CDR2 is YYDKDF (reference sequence). Unmatched junction bases numbered 9, after V lost 1 base and J lost 5 bases. The CDR3 loop is CATSRAGAGQGNEQYF. In DNA form, the CDR3 reads TGTGCCACCAGCAGAGCCGGGGCGGGACAGGGTAACGAGCAGTACTTC.

Ten or more counts support this clonotype. V usage is TRBV30 and J usage is TRBJ1-1; 7 nucleotides agree with TRBD1. The CDR3 length is 13 residues. V dropped 4 bases and J dropped 1; count of bases not matched to a gene: 3. Germline assignment: CDR1 GTSNPN and CDR2 SVGIG (reference sequence). In DNA, the CDR3 is TGTGCCTGGAACAGGGGAGGGAACACTGAAGCTTTCTTT. This encodes CAWNRGGNTEAFF.

This rearrangement joins TRBV12-3 or TRBV12-4 to TRBJ2-7; D gene uncertain. The ends were cut back, 4 bases at V and 0 bases at J, with 10 bases in the middle. CDR3 size: 14 residues. CDR3 nucleotide sequence: TGTGCCAGCAGTTCCGGACCGTACTCCTACGAGCAGTACTTC. Protein sequence: CASSSGPYSYEQYF.

This clonotype has ten or more counts. The V gene is TRBV11-3, the J gene TRBJ2-5, with D perhaps given as TRBD1 or TRBD2 (6 bases each). The CDR3 extends over 13 amino acids. V was shortened by 6 bases and J by 5 bases, with 13 bases between the two germline ends. Germline CDR1 SGHNT, CDR2 YENEEA. The CDR3 DNA reads as TGTGCCAGCAGGGGGGGCAGCGGGGAGACCCAGTACTTC. It translates to CASRGGSGETQYF.

This clonotype occurred many times. J is TRBJ1-1 and V is TRBV3-1, with D tentatively TRBD1 (5 bases). CDR3 size: 13 residues. CDR1 LGHDT and CDR2 YNNKEL come from the germline V gene (reference sequence). The V and J ends lost 0 bases and 6 bases respectively, with 8 bases between them. This chain's CDR3 is CASSQDVGAEAFF. In nucleotides, the CDR3 is TGTGCCAGCAGCCAAGATGTGGGGGCTGAAGCTTTCTTT.

The J gene is TRBJ2-7, the V gene TRBV20-1; D is ambiguous. This CDR3 contains 16 residues. V was pared by 0 bases and J by 3 bases, with 18 bases between. CDR1 and CDR2 (germline): DFQATT, SNEGSKA (reference sequence). CDR3 coding DNA: TGCAGTGCTAGAGATGGTACCGGGCCCTTGAACTACGAGCAGTACTTC. Translation: CSARDGTGPLNYEQYF.

The sample holds one count of this clonotype. The rearrangement uses TRBV7-8 and TRBJ2-7; D is possibly TRBD1 (6 bases). Trimming took off 5 bases at V and 9 bases at J, with 23 bases between the two ends. Germline V lookup: CDR1 SGHVS, CDR2 FQNEAQ. The CDR3 length is 15 residues. CDR3 sequence reads: CASSARTVGPTGQYF. The DNA of the CDR3 is TGTGCCAGCAGCGCTCGGACAGTTGGACCTACGGGGCAGTACTTC.

This clonotype was observed many times. V usage is TRBV18 and J usage is TRBJ2-7; D gene ambiguous. CDR1 is KGHSH and CDR2 is LQKENI in the germline V gene. The CDR3 is 13 residues long. V lost 4 bases and J 5 bases, leaving 12 bases between the germline ends. The CDR3 region is CASSQGHGDEQYF. CDR3 DNA sequence: TGTGCCAGCTCACAGGGTCATGGCGACGAGCAGTACTTC.

This clonotype was recorded at least ten times. V and J are TRBV6-2 or TRBV6-3 and TRBJ2-7; TRBD2 is a possible D gene (5 bases). Trimming shortened V by 8 bases and J by 0 bases, and 11 bases separated the two germline ends. The CDR3 covers 13 residues. Per germline, CDR1 MNHEY and CDR2 SVGEGT. CDR3 bases: TGTGCCAGCGGACCGGGAAGCTCCTACGAGCAGTACTTC. Amino acid sequence: CASGPGSSYEQYF.

This clonotype was seen at least ten times. The chain uses TRBV27 and TRBJ1-1; maybe TRBD1 (6 bases). The CDR3 totals 13 residues. Trimming left V 5 bases short and J 11 bases short, with 18 bases between. CDR1 is MNHEY and CDR2 is SMNVEV in the germline V gene (reference sequence). CDR3 protein: CASSRTGLGHAFF. The CDR3 DNA reads TGTGCCAGCAGTCGTACAGGGTTGGGCCACGCTTTCTTT.

V gene TRBV24-1 combines with J gene TRBJ2-7; 8 nucleotides line up with TRBD1. V was pared by 3 bases and J by 3 bases, with 9 bases of the junction left unmatched. The CDR3 is made up of 16 amino acids. Per germline, CDR1 KGHDR and CDR2 SFDVKD. CDR3 sequence reads: CATSDRGTGQYYEQYF. The CDR3 nucleotides read TGTGCCACCAGTGATCGTGGGACAGGTCAGTACTACGAGCAGTACTTC.

In this sample, this clonotype turned up many times. V gene TRBV19 combines with J gene TRBJ1-5, with 7 bases aligning to TRBD1. CDR3 size: 14 residues. The V gene's germline CDR1 is LNHDA and CDR2 SQIVND (reference sequence). V lost 5 bases to trimming and J lost 5 bases; unmatched junction nucleotides: 6. DNA of the CDR3: TGTGCCAGTAGTGCTCAGGGGGGCGATCAGCCCCAGCATTTT. Amino acid sequence: CASSAQGGDQPQHF.

This chain uses TRBV6-1 with TRBJ2-5; D gene uncertain. V shed 6 bases and J shed 4 bases, with 21 bases lying between them. Germline CDR1 reads MNHNS; CDR2 reads SASEGT. The CDR3 extends over 16 amino acids. The CDR3 region has the DNA TGTGCCAGCAGCCAAGGGATTACTGCCATCTTAGAGACCCAGTACTTC. Translated, it gives CASSQGITAILETQYF.

This chain uses TRBV6-5 with TRBJ2-5, with TRBD2 identical over 8 bases. V shed 4 bases and J 2 bases; nucleotides not matched to a gene: 3. The CDR3 is made up of 14 amino acids. CDR1 and CDR2 (germline): MNHEY, SVGAGI. This chain's CDR3 is CASSSGTRQETQYF. The CDR3 nucleotides read TGTGCCAGCAGTTCGGGGACTAGACAAGAGACCCAGTACTTC.

This clonotype was observed many times. This chain joins TRBV5-1 and TRBJ1-1, with 8 nucleotides matching TRBD1. Germline assignment: CDR1 SGHRS and CDR2 YFSETQ. The length of the CDR3 is 16 residues. The V and J ends lost 4 bases and 6 bases, in that order; junction bases with no gene match: 14. This CDR3 reads CASSPGGVIGVAEAFF. In DNA form, the CDR3 reads TGCGCCAGCAGCCCAGGGGGCGTAATCGGGGTGGCTGAAGCTTTCTTT.

This clonotype was found many times. A much larger clone differs from this one at a single base, so this may be a read error. The chain joins TRBV6-2 or TRBV6-3 to TRBJ1-5; no definite D call. The germline V gene encodes CDR1 MNHEY and CDR2 SVGEGT. This CDR3 contains 15 residues. Trimming removed 8 bases from V and 3 bases from J, with 17 bases in between. The CDR3 protein is CASGGGGLPNQPQHF. Here the CDR3 DNA reads TGTGCCAGCGGCGGCGGAGGACTCCCCAATCAGCCCCAGCATTTT.

The chain has TRBV11-2 and TRBJ2-5, with D unresolved. This CDR3 is built from 13 residues. Per the germline V gene, CDR1 is SGHAT and CDR2 is FQNNGV. V shed 5 bases and J shed 5 bases, with 12 bases lying between them. CDR3 nucleotide sequence: TGTGCCAGCAGCACCCCAATCCGGGAGACCCAGTACTTC. Translating it yields CASSTPIRETQYF.

The rearrangement links TRBV28 to TRBJ2-7; D is unresolved. Germline loops: CDR1 MDHEN, CDR2 SYDVKM. Trimming removed 3 bases from V and 4 bases from J, with 10 bases in between. The CDR3 spans 13 residues. The CDR3 DNA reads as TGTGCCAGCAGTTTGGGATTACGGTACGAGCAGTACTTC. This sequence encodes CASSLGLRYEQYF.

There are many counts of this clonotype. The chain recombines TRBV6-2 or TRBV6-3 with TRBJ1-3, with a weak D call TRBD1 (5 bases). Trimming took off 2 bases at V and 0 bases at J, with 11 bases between the two ends. This CDR3 comprises 16 residues. Germline V lookup: CDR1 MNHEY, CDR2 SVGEGT. The chain's CDR3 is CASSYRQSFSGNTIYF. CDR3 nucleotide sequence: TGTGCCAGCAGTTACCGACAGAGCTTCTCTGGAAACACCATATATTTT.

This clonotype was seen at least ten times. The V gene is TRBV28, the J gene TRBJ2-7; no definite D call. CDR3 length: 13 amino acids. The V gene lost 5 bases and the J gene lost 3 bases, with 11 bases spanning the gap. Germline-derived CDR1 and CDR2 are MDHEN and SYDVKM. The CDR3 coding sequence is TGTGCCAGCAGTCGGCCCGGTGGCTACGAGCAGTACTTC. It is translated as CASSRPGGYEQYF.

This chain uses TRBV7-2 with TRBJ2-7; D call uncertain. V gave up 0 bases and J gave up 3 bases, with 9 bases separating them. CDR3 length: 14 amino acids. Germline lookup yields CDR1 SGHTA and CDR2 FQGNSA. The CDR3 nucleotides are TGTGCCAGCAGCTTAGCCCCCGGCCACTACGAGCAGTACTTC. The encoded protein is CASSLAPGHYEQYF.

In its sample, this clonotype was seen many times. The chain combines TRBV19 with TRBJ1-2; 7 bases align to TRBD1. This CDR3 contains 14 residues. Germline V CDR1 and CDR2: LNHDA, SQIVND (reference sequence). The V and J ends lost 3 bases and 6 bases, in that order; junction bases with no gene match: 7. The CDR3 DNA follows: TGTGCCAGTAGTATGACAGGGTTTGGAGATGGCTACACCTTC. Protein: CASSMTGFGDGYTF. Full variable domain (missing parts from reference TRBV19 and TRBJ1-2): DGGITQSPKYLFRKEGQNVTLSCEQNLNHDAMYWYRQDPGQGLRLIYYSQIVNDFQKGDIAEGYSVSREKKESFPLTVTSAQKNPTAFYLCASSMTGFGDGYTFGSGTRLTVV.

The chain couples TRBV6-1 to TRBJ2-7; D unresolved. The V gene lost 5 bases and the J gene lost 3 bases, with 14 bases spanning the gap. Germline V CDR1 and CDR2: MNHNS, SASEGT. The CDR3 loop spans 14 amino acids. CDR3 DNA: TGTGCCAGCAGTACCCCCGACTCCGTCTACGAGCAGTACTTC. Protein: CASSTPDSVYEQYF.

The gene calls are TRBV6-1 and TRBJ2-5; a weak D match, TRBD1 (6 bases). This CDR3 has 13 amino acids. Germline CDR1 and CDR2: MNHNS and SASEGT. Trimming pared 10 bases from V and 3 bases from J, leaving 15 bases between. The CDR3 DNA follows: TGTGCCACCCGGGACACAAAGAAAGAGACCCAGTACTTC. The encoded protein is CATRDTKKETQYF.